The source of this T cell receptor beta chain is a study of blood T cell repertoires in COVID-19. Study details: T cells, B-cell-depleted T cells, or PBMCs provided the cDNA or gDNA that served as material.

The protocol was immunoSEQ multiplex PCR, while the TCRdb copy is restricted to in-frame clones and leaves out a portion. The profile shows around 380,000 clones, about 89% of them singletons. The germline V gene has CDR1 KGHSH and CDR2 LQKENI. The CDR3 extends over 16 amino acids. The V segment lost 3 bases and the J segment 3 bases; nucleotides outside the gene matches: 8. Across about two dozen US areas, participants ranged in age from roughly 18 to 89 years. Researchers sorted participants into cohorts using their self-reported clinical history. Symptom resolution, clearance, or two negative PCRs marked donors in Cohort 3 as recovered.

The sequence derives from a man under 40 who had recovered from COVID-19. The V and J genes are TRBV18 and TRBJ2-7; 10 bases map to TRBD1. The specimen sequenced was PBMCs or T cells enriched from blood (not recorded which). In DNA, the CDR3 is TGTGCCAGCTCACCCAGGGGGGACAGGGGCCGCTACGAGCAGTACTTC. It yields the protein CASSPRGDRGRYEQYF.